Shown below are 22 T cell receptor beta chains from a single sample sequenced in a study of beta chain features in type 1 diabetes. Whole-study findings and limits: Moderately but significantly shorter TCRB CDR3s were found in Type 1 diabetes patients in all four CD4+ subsets.

Expressed TCRB transcripts were sequenced because the entire RNA isolate underwent reverse transcription. Clones were sequenced by immunoSEQ multiplex PCR, and TCRdb holds only the in-frame ones, with some missing. The sample yields 40,000 to 45,000 clones, approximately 70% seen once. For these TCRs, the target antigens are not known. Sequences were obtained from Tregs from blood. The receptors shown here come from a woman aged 18-29 years with type 1 diabetes.

The chain combines TRBV30 with TRBJ2-1; D gene uncertain. The V gene's germline CDR1 is GTSNPN and CDR2 SVGIG (reference sequence). The CDR3 loop spans 10 amino acids. Between the trimmed V and J ends, which lost 3 bases and 9 bases, there was a span of 6 bases. CDR3 in DNA: TGTGCCTGGAGCCGCGGTGAGCAGTTCTTC. Amino acid sequence: CAWSRGEQFF.

This chain uses TRBV6-1 with TRBJ2-7; D might be TRBD1 (5 bases). V gave up 5 bases and J gave up 2 bases, with 10 bases separating them. Germline CDR1 MNHNS, CDR2 SASEGT. CDR3 size: 13 residues. In nucleotides, the CDR3 is TGTGCCAGCAGTCCACAGGCGACCTACGAGCAGTACTTC. Translating gives CASSPQATYEQYF.

This sequence joins TRBV7-8 and TRBJ2-3, with 7 bases fitting TRBD1. The ends lost 4 bases at V and 1 base at J; junction bases unmatched: 8. The germline CDR1 and CDR2 sequences are SGHVS and FQNEAQ. The CDR3 is 16 residues long. CDR3 amino acids: CASSSTGSRGTDTQYF. The CDR3 DNA reads TGTGCCAGCAGCTCGACAGGGAGTAGAGGCACAGATACGCAGTATTTT. The variable domain in full, with the rest retrieved from reference TRBV7-8 and TRBJ2-3, is GAGVSQSPRYKVAKRGQDVALRCDPISGHVSLFWYQQALGQGPEFLTYFQNEAQLDKSGLPSDRFFAERPEGSVSTLKIQRTQQEDSAVYLCASSSTGSRGTDTQYFGPGTRLTVL.

This clone has just one count. The gene calls are TRBV4-3 and TRBJ2-1, with D uncertain. The germline CDR1 and CDR2 sequences are LGHNA and YSLEER. The CDR3 has 17 amino acids. The ends were cut back, 1 base at V and 7 bases at J, with 20 bases in the middle. CDR3 sequence: CASSQGAVSTTLNEQFF. The DNA of the CDR3 is TGCGCCAGCAGCCAAGGGGCCGTAAGTACCACCCTTAATGAGCAGTTCTTC.

This clone was detected a few times. The rearrangement joins TRBV27 to TRBJ1-5, with D unresolved. V dropped 5 bases and J dropped 7 bases, with 9 bases sitting between them. There are 12 residues in the CDR3. Germline assignment: CDR1 MNHEY and CDR2 SMNVEV (reference sequence). The CDR3 bases are TGTGCCAGCAGTCGAAACGGGCAGCCCCAGCATTTT. Translating gives CASSRNGQPQHF.

The chain carries TRBV7-9 and TRBJ1-2, with D unresolved. The V gene's germline CDR1 is SEHNR and CDR2 FQNEAQ (reference sequence). The CDR3 is made up of 11 amino acids. V dropped 3 bases and J dropped 7 bases, with 6 bases sitting between them. The CDR3 sequence: CASSLIGGYTF. DNA for the CDR3: TGTGCCAGCAGCTTGATCGGTGGCTACACCTTC. The full variable domain, completed using reference TRBV7-9 and TRBJ1-2, is DTGVSQNPRHKITKRGQNVTFRCDPISEHNRLYWYRQTLGQGPEFLTYFQNEAQLEKSRLLSDRFSAERPKGSFSTLEIQRTEQGDSAMYLCASSLIGGYTFGSGTRLTVV.

Worth noting for this clone: A read error may account for a junction end that differs from germline. The chain recombines TRBV7-2 with TRBJ1-1; a possible D gene is TRBD1 (5 bases). This CDR3 has 14 amino acids. The V gene's germline CDR1 is SGHTA and CDR2 FQGNSA. CDR3 bases: TGTGCCAGCACCCGGCTGGCGACGGACACTGAATCTTTCTTT. This encodes CASTRLATDTESFF. Together with reference TRBV7-2 and TRBJ1-1, the CDR3 gives the full variable domain: GAGVSQSPSNKVTEKGKDVELRCDPISGHTALYWYRQSLGQGLEFLIYFQGNSAPDKSGLPSDRFSAERTGGSVSTLTIQRTQQEDSAVYLCASTRLATDTESFFGQGTRLTVV.

The sample holds a few counts of this clone. The chain has TRBV9 and TRBJ2-4, with TRBD2 matching 10 bases. This CDR3 region has 14 residues. V shed 5 bases and J 5 bases; nucleotides not matched to a gene: 4. Germline V lookup: CDR1 SGDLS, CDR2 YYNGEE. The DNA of the CDR3 is TGTGCCAGCAGTGAGCGGGGGGGCGAAAACATTCAGTACTTC. Translating it yields CASSERGGENIQYF.

The chain couples TRBV7-2 to TRBJ1-4; possible D gene TRBD1, 6 bases. This CDR3 has 15 residues. Germline loops: CDR1 SGHTA, CDR2 FQGNSA. The V end was cut by 3 bases, the J end by 3 bases, with 11 bases between. DNA of the CDR3: TGTGCCAGCAGCTTTCAGGGGCTGGCTAATGAAAAACTGTTTTTT. Translating it yields CASSFQGLANEKLFF.

The V gene is TRBV4-1, the J gene TRBJ2-2, with D uncertain. This CDR3 contains 14 residues. CDR1 and CDR2 (germline): MGHRA, YSYEKL. V was clipped by 1 base and J by 4 bases, with 7 bases between them. CDR3 protein: CASSQAQLTGELFF. In DNA, the CDR3 is TGCGCCAGCAGCCAAGCACAGCTCACCGGGGAGCTGTTTTTT.

This chain uses TRBV29-1 with TRBJ1-1; no definite D call. The V and J ends lost 5 bases and 0 bases respectively, with 7 bases between them. The CDR3 sequence is 12 residues long. Germline values: CDR1 SQVTM, CDR2 ANQGSEA. Written as DNA, the CDR3 is TGCAGCGTTCTTCGGTTGAACACTGAAGCTTTCTTT. Translating it yields CSVLRLNTEAFF.

This clone was recorded only once. The V call is TRBV25-1, the J call TRBJ2-7; 9 bases map to TRBD1. This CDR3 contains 14 residues. V dropped 4 bases and J dropped 5; count of bases not matched to a gene: 6. Germline V gene sequence: CDR1 MGHDK, CDR2 SYGVNS. Here the CDR3 reads CASSGYRGPHEQYF. DNA for the CDR3: TGTGCCAGCAGTGGGTACAGGGGGCCCCACGAGCAGTACTTC.

The chain is built from TRBV6-5 and TRBJ2-4; D is perhaps TRBD2 (6 bases). Trimming shortened V by 0 bases and J by 6 bases, and 12 bases separated the two germline ends. From germline, CDR1 is MNHEY and CDR2 SVGAGI. There are 15 residues in the CDR3. The CDR3 region has the DNA TGTGCCAGCAGTTACTCCCGGGGGATTGGAAACATTCAGTACTTC. Translation: CASSYSRGIGNIQYF.

This CDR3 is CASSVTTSGMGDTQYF. The CDR3 nucleotides read TGTGCCAGCAGCGTAACGACTAGCGGGATGGGGGATACGCAGTATTTT. The V and J genes are TRBV9 and TRBJ2-3; 11 bases match TRBD2. V dropped 1 base and J dropped 6; count of bases not matched to a gene: 7. The CDR3 has 16 amino acids. CDR1 and CDR2 (germline): SGDLS, YYNGEE.

The chain links TRBV5-1 to TRBJ2-1, with D unclear. Germline lookup yields CDR1 SGHRS and CDR2 YFSETQ. This CDR3 contains 15 residues. V was pared by 5 bases and J by 2 bases, with 14 bases between. The CDR3 here is CASSPPGYPYNEQFF. The CDR3 DNA reads TGCGCCAGCAGTCCGCCAGGCTATCCCTACAATGAGCAGTTCTTC.

This chain uses TRBV5-1 with TRBJ2-5; TRBD2 is a possible D gene (6 bases). Germline-derived CDR1 and CDR2 are SGHRS and YFSETQ. There are 15 residues in the CDR3. V lost 0 bases and J lost 3, with 12 bases in between. Here the CDR3 reads CASSLVGGVKETQYF. The CDR3 DNA follows: TGCGCCAGCAGCTTGGTTGGCGGGGTAAAAGAGACCCAGTACTTC. Together with reference TRBV5-1 and TRBJ2-5, the CDR3 gives the full variable domain: KAGVTQTPRYLIKTRGQQVTLSCSPISGHRSVSWYQQTPGQGLQFLFEYFSETQRNKGNFPGRFSGRQFSNSRSEMNVSTLELGDSALYLCASSLVGGVKETQYFGPGTRLLVL.

This clone was found once. The J gene is TRBJ2-7, the V gene TRBV30, with D possibly being TRBD1 (6 bases). This CDR3 comprises 14 residues. CDR1 is GTSNPN and CDR2 is SVGIG in the germline V gene (reference sequence). V lost 2 bases to trimming and J lost 3 bases, with 14 bases between them. The CDR3: CAWSLTGYGYEQYF. The CDR3 DNA reads TGTGCCTGGAGTCTGACAGGTTATGGCTACGAGCAGTACTTC.

CDR3 in DNA: TGCAGCGCTACGGACACCTCCTACGAGCAGTACTTC. Its protein is CSATDTSYEQYF. The J gene is TRBJ2-7, the V gene TRBV29-1, with D perhaps matching TRBD1 (5 bases). CDR1 is SQVTM and CDR2 is ANQGSEA in the germline V gene. The V and J ends lost 7 bases and 0 bases respectively, with 10 bases between them. The CDR3 loop spans 12 amino acids.

The chain is built from TRBV6-4 and TRBJ2-7; D possibly corresponds to TRBD1 (6 bases). Per germline, CDR1 MRHNA and CDR2 SNTAGT. Between the trimmed V and J ends, which lost 2 bases and 4 bases, there was a span of 9 bases. CDR3 length: 13 amino acids. The CDR3 sequence: CASSDGQGYEQYF. DNA for the CDR3: TGTGCCAGCAGTGACGGGCAGGGGTACGAGCAGTACTTC.

The genes are TRBV19 and TRBJ1-1; 7 nucleotides agree with TRBD1. The CDR3 totals 14 residues. V lost 5 bases and J lost 2; bases outside the gene matches: 5. In germline, CDR1 is LNHDA, CDR2 SQIVND (reference sequence). CDR3 sequence: CASSAQGINTEAFF. DNA for the CDR3: TGTGCCAGTAGTGCACAGGGGATTAACACTGAAGCTTTCTTT.

This clone was counted once. The chain recombines TRBV6-5 with TRBJ2-3, with D maybe TRBD2 (5 bases). Germline V gene lookup returns CDR1 MNHEY and CDR2 SVGAGI. V was clipped by 8 bases and J by 2 bases, with 17 bases between them. CDR3 length: 15 amino acids. CDR3 protein: CASGPRWEFTDTQYF. The CDR3 nucleotides read TGTGCCAGCGGCCCGAGGTGGGAGTTCACAGATACGCAGTATTTT.

This chain joins TRBV5-1 and TRBJ2-7, with D perhaps matching TRBD1 (6 bases). Germline-derived CDR1 and CDR2 are SGHRS and YFSETQ. This CDR3 contains 16 residues. V lost 0 bases and J 0 bases, leaving 13 bases between the germline ends. The CDR3: CASSLGDISSSYEQYF. The CDR3 region has the DNA TGCGCCAGCAGCTTGGGGGACATTTCCTCCTCCTACGAGCAGTACTTC.